Shown below are 5 T cell receptor beta chains from a single sample sequenced in a study of identical twins. TCRdb called the 5' RACE reads again in MiXCR, with one record for every CDR3 protein. The table shows hundreds of thousands of distinct CDR3 sequences, with about 7% occurring only once. In addition, the sample was reused for a study of yellow fever vaccine responses in identical twins.

Sequenced material: memory (CD45RO+) T cells sorted from blood. The receptors originated from a woman under 30 in good health.

The chain combines TRBV4-1 with TRBJ2-1; unclear D gene. Germline V CDR1 and CDR2: MGHRA, YSYEKL. V shed 2 bases and J shed 0 bases, with 17 bases lying between them. This CDR3 has 18 residues. In DNA, the CDR3 is TGCGCCAGCAGCCAACAGGTACCCCCACCGAGCTCCTACAATGAGCAGTTCTTC. Translating it yields CASSQQVPPPSSYNEQFF.

The V and J genes are TRBV7-9 and TRBJ2-7, with 11 bases aligning to TRBD2. The CDR3 is made up of 15 amino acids. Germline CDR1 reads SEHNR; CDR2 reads FQNEAQ (reference sequence). With 4 bases clipped from V and 3 bases from J, the junction kept 5 bases outside the gene matches. The CDR3 protein is CASSSLAGGRYEQYV. The CDR3 nucleotides are TGTGCCAGCAGCTCCCTAGCGGGGGGCCGCTACGAGCAGTACGTC.

This chain connects TRBV3-1 to TRBJ2-1; 7 bases match TRBD2. J was trimmed by 5 bases and V by 4 bases; bases with no gene match: 8. CDR3 length equals 15 residues. Germline CDR1 reads LGHDT; CDR2 reads YNNKEL (reference sequence). The CDR3 DNA is TGTGCCAGCAGCCCTAATTCTAGCGGTAACAATGAGCAGTTCTTC. Residues: CASSPNSSGNNEQFF.

The chain uses TRBV27 and TRBJ2-7; maybe TRBD1 (6 bases). V was clipped by 5 bases and J by 2 bases, with 19 bases between them. Germline CDR1 is MNHEY and CDR2 is SMNVEV (reference sequence). The CDR3 is made up of 16 amino acids. CDR3 protein: CASSKTSGTLAYEQYF. The CDR3 DNA is TGTGCCAGCAGTAAAACATCCGGGACACTAGCCTACGAGCAGTACTTC.

This clonotype showed up many times. J is TRBJ2-1 and V is TRBV24-1, with 8 bases that match TRBD2. Losses at the gene ends were 6 bases for V and 14 bases for J; bases not matched to a gene: 8. In germline, CDR1 is KGHDR, CDR2 SFDVKD. CDR3 length equals 12 residues. As DNA, the CDR3 is TGTGCCACCAGTAACCTAGCGGGCGTAAAGTTCTTC. Its protein product is CATSNLAGVKFF.